The 7 T cell receptor beta chains given below trace back to one sample, sequenced in a study of blood T cell repertoires in COVID-19. The method was immunoSEQ multiplex PCR; TCRdb's version includes in-frame clones alone and lacks a portion of them. The sample has about 140,000 clones, about 85% seen once; the top ten hold around 1.6%. Sequencing input: peripheral blood. The receptor set was obtained from a human donor in a cohort sampled during active COVID-19.

The V call is TRBV12-3 or TRBV12-4, the J call TRBJ2-7; D not certain. V lost 2 bases and J 2 bases, leaving 7 bases between the germline ends. This CDR3 spans 13 amino acids. This chain's CDR3 is CASSLRTAYEQYF. In DNA, the CDR3 is TGTGCCAGCAGTTTAAGAACAGCCTACGAGCAGTACTTC.

This clone came up a few times. This sequence joins TRBV9 and TRBJ1-3, with D uncertain. The CDR3 sequence is 15 residues long. Germline CDR1 and CDR2: SGDLS and YYNGEE. V was cut by 4 bases and J by 0 bases, with 11 bases left in between. Written as DNA, the CDR3 is TGTGCCAGCAGCCCACAGATCGACTCTGGAAACACCATATATTTT. Amino acids: CASSPQIDSGNTIYF.

For this clone: This sample includes further DNA sequences coding for the same CDR3. This chain links TRBV11-2 with TRBJ1-3, with 7 bases lining up with TRBD1. With 5 bases clipped from V and 4 bases from J, the junction kept 5 bases outside the gene matches. This CDR3 has 14 residues. Germline loops: CDR1 SGHAT, CDR2 FQNNGV. CDR3 sequence (DNA): TGTGCCAGCAGCCTCGACAGGGCGGGAAACACCATATATTTT. Protein sequence: CASSLDRAGNTIYF.

This clone showed up just a few times. The V call is TRBV3-1 (or the pseudogene TRBV3-2), the J call TRBJ2-1; 14 bases map to TRBD2. CDR3 size: 16 residues. Per germline, CDR1 LGHDT and CDR2 YNNKEL (reference sequence). V shed 4 bases and J 10 bases; nucleotides not matched to a gene: 9. CDR3 loop: CASSPPGLAGVEEQFF. The CDR3 DNA reads as TGTGCCAGCAGCCCGCCGGGACTAGCGGGAGTCGAGGAGCAGTTCTTC.

The chain employs TRBV7-9 and TRBJ2-3, with D perhaps matching TRBD2 (6 bases). Deletions cut 3 bases from V and 6 bases from J, with 10 bases between. There are 13 residues in the CDR3. The germline CDR1 and CDR2 sequences are SEHNR and FQNEAQ (reference sequence). CDR3 nucleotide sequence: TGTGCCAGCAGCTTCGGAGGGCCTGATACGCAGTATTTT. It codes for CASSFGGPDTQYF.

This clone was found a few times. The rearrangement links TRBV5-1 to TRBJ2-7, with 11 nucleotides matching TRBD2. Germline CDR1 SGHRS, CDR2 YFSETQ. The CDR3 runs to 14 residues. J lost 2 bases, V lost 4 bases, and 2 bases had no gene match. In nucleotides, the CDR3 is TGCGCCAGCAGCATAGCGGGAGGGACCTACGAGCAGTACTTC. Its translation is CASSIAGGTYEQYF.

The sample holds one count of this clone. V usage is TRBV7-8 and J usage is TRBJ2-7; D possibly corresponds to TRBD2 (5 bases). Germline-derived CDR1 and CDR2 are SGHVS and FQNEAQ. The CDR3 sequence is 13 residues long. Trimming took off 3 bases at V and 6 bases at J, with 12 bases between the two ends. The CDR3 sequence: CASSFGLGSEQYF. The CDR3 region has the DNA TGTGCCAGCAGCTTTGGGCTGGGGAGCGAGCAGTACTTC.